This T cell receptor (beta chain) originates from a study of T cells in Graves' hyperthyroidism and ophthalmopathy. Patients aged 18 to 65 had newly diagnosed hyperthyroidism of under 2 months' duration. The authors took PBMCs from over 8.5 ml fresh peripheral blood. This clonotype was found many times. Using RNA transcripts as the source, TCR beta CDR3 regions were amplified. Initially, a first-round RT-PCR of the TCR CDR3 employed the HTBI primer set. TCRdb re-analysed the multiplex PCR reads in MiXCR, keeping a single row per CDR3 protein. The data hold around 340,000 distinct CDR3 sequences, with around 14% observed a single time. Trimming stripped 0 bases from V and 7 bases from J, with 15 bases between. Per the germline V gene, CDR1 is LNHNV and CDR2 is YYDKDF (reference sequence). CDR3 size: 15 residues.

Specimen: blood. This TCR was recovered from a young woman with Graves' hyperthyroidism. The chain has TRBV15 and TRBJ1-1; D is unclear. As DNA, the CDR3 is TGTGCCACCAGCAGAGATCAGTCAGGACTCGTTGAAGCTTTCTTT. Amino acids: CATSRDQSGLVEAFF.